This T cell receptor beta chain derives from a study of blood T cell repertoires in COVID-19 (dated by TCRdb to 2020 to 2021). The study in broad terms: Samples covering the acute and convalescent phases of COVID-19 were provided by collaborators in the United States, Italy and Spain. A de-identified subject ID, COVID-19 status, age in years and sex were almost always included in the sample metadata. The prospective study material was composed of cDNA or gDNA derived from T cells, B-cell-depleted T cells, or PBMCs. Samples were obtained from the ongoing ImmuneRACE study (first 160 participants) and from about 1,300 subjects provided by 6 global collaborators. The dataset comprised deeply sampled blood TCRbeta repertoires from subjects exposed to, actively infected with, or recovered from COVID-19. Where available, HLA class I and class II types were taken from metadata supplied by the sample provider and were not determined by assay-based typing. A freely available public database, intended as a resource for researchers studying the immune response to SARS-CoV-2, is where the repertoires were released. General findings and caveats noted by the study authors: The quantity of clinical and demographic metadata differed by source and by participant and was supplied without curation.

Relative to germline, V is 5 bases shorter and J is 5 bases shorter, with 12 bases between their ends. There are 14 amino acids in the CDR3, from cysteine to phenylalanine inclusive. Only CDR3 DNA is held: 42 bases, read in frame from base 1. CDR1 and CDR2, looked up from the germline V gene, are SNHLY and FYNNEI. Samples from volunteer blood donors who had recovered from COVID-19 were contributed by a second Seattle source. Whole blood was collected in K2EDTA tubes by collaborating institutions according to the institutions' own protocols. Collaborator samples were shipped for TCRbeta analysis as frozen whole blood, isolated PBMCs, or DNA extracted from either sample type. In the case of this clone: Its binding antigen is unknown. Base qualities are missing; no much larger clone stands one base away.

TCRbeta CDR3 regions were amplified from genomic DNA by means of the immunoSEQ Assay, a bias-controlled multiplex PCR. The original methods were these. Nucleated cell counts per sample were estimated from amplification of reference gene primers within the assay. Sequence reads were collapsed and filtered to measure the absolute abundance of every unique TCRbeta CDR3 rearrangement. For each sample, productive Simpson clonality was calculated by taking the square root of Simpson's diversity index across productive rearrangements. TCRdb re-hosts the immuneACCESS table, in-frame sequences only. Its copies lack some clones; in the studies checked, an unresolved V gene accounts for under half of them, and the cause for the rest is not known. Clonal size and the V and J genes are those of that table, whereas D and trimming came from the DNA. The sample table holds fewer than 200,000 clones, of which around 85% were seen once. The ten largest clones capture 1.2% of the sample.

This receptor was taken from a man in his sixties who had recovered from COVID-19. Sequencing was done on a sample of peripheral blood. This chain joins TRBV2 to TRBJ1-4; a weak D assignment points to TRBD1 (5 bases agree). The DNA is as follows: TGTGCCAGCAGTAGGGGCGGCCAAAATGAAAAACTGTTTTTT. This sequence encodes CASSRGGQNEKLFF.